This entry lists 32 T cell receptor beta chains sequenced from one sample in a study of T cell responses to AZD1222 COVID-19 vaccine. The assay was immunoSEQ multiplex PCR, and TCRdb's table has in-frame clones only and misses some. The repertoire consists of 140,000 or so clones, with roughly 90% occurring once and the leading ten covering about 4.9%. Sequences were derived from peripheral blood, sampled 28 days after the second dose of the MenACWY control vaccine. These receptors all come from an adult who received the MenACWY meningococcal vaccine as a control.

The chain has TRBV6-5 and TRBJ2-7, with 9 bases that match TRBD1. CDR1 and CDR2 (germline): MNHEY, SVGAGI. Germline trimming cut 2 bases from V and 2 bases from J; bases unmatched to any gene: 1. This CDR3 region has 14 residues. The CDR3 here is CASSYRTGAYEQYF. The CDR3 DNA reads as TGTGCCAGCAGTTACAGGACAGGGGCCTACGAGCAGTACTTC.

The rearrangement links TRBV25-1 to TRBJ1-4, with D maybe TRBD1 (5 bases). The CDR3 is 12 residues long. Germline V gene lookup returns CDR1 MGHDK and CDR2 SYGVNS. V lost 6 bases to trimming and J lost 17 bases, with 19 bases between them. The CDR3: CASRTEEGPPFF. In DNA form, the CDR3 reads TGTGCCAGCAGGACGGAGGAGGGGCCTCCTTTTTTT.

The rearrangement links TRBV18 to TRBJ1-5, with D maybe TRBD1 (5 bases). Germline V gene lookup returns CDR1 KGHSH and CDR2 LQKENI. The V and J ends lost 2 bases and 4 bases respectively, with 9 bases between them. The CDR3 covers 14 residues. The CDR3 sequence is CASSPMGENQPQHF. The CDR3, as DNA: TGTGCCAGCTCACCAATGGGGGAAAATCAGCCCCAGCATTTT.

This sequence joins TRBV28 and TRBJ2-1; D is unclear. Germline-derived CDR1 and CDR2 are MDHEN and SYDVKM. Between the trimmed V and J ends, which lost 2 bases and 4 bases, there was a span of 6 bases. This CDR3 has 13 amino acids. The CDR3 region is CASSLGPYNEQFF. The DNA for the CDR3 is TGTGCCAGCAGTTTAGGTCCTTACAATGAGCAGTTCTTC.

The chain uses TRBV10-3 and TRBJ1-2, with D unresolved. The length of the CDR3 is 15 residues. Germline V lookup: CDR1 ENHRY, CDR2 SYGVKD. V shed 7 bases and J shed 1 base, with 16 bases lying between them. CDR3 in DNA: TGTGCCATCAATGATCGGACGGCGATTAACTATGGCTACACCTTC. Its translation is CAINDRTAINYGYTF.

The chain recombines TRBV29-1 with TRBJ2-2; tentatively, D is TRBD2 (7 bases). Germline CDR1 and CDR2: SQVTM and ANQGSEA. This CDR3 is 15 amino acids long. Trimming removed 4 bases from V and 0 bases from J, with 12 bases in between. The chain's CDR3 is CSVGRGPSNTGELFF. The CDR3 DNA follows: TGCAGCGTTGGGCGGGGGCCTTCGAACACCGGGGAGCTGTTTTTT.

CDR3 bases: TGCGCCAGCAGCTTTTCCCTCTCTAGCACAGATACGCAGTATTTT. Translating gives CASSFSLSSTDTQYF. V is TRBV5-1 and J is TRBJ2-3, with no clear D. V was cut by 2 bases and J by 0 bases, with 10 bases left in between. The CDR3 covers 15 residues. The V gene's germline CDR1 is SGHRS and CDR2 YFSETQ.

This chain connects TRBV27 to TRBJ1-4, with D tentatively TRBD1 (5 bases). Germline-derived CDR1 and CDR2 are MNHEY and SMNVEV (reference sequence). The CDR3 covers 16 residues. V gave up 3 bases and J gave up 8 bases, with 19 bases separating them. The CDR3 DNA sequence: TGTGCCAGCAGTTTCGGGTTACACTTCCGGGGCGAAAAACTGTTTTTT. It translates to CASSFGLHFRGEKLFF. The full variable domain, in which reference TRBV27 and TRBJ1-4 provide the parts outside the CDR3, is EAQVTQNPRYLITVTGKKLTVTCSQNMNHEYMSWYRQDPGLGLRQIYYSMNVEVTDKGDVPEGYKVSRKEKRNFPLILESPSPNQTSLYFCASSFGLHFRGEKLFFGSGTQLSVL.

J is TRBJ1-2 and V is TRBV12-3 or TRBV12-4; no definite D call. This CDR3 region has 12 residues. V was shortened by 7 bases and J by 4 bases, with 10 bases between the two germline ends. The CDR3 sequence: CASTKTVYGYTF. Written as DNA, the CDR3 is TGTGCCAGCACCAAAACGGTCTATGGCTACACCTTC.

The chain has TRBV11-2 and TRBJ2-7; D possibly corresponds to TRBD1 (6 bases). Per germline, CDR1 SGHAT and CDR2 FQNNGV. V shed 5 bases and J shed 4 bases, with 21 bases lying between them. The CDR3 sequence is 16 residues long. The CDR3 nucleotides are TGTGCCAGCAGCCGGACAGTTTTGCCCACCCCATACGAGCAGTACTTC. This encodes CASSRTVLPTPYEQYF.

V usage is TRBV7-2 and J usage is TRBJ2-2; 7 positions agree with TRBD1. Germline CDR1 and CDR2: SGHTA and FQGNSA. The CDR3 is 15 residues long. With V trimmed by 1 base and J by 8 bases, 7 bases remained unmatched. CDR3 in DNA: TGTGCCAGCAGCTTAGGCCCTGGGACAGTAGGGGAGCTGTTTTTT. Residues: CASSLGPGTVGELFF.

The chain employs TRBV9 and TRBJ1-3, with D perhaps matching TRBD1 (6 bases). V lost 1 base to trimming and J lost 4 bases, with 15 bases between them. The CDR3 runs to 16 residues. CDR1 SGDLS and CDR2 YYNGEE come from the germline V gene. CDR3 sequence (DNA): TGTGCCAGCAGCGTAACACAGGGACTAGGGGGAAACACCATATATTTT. Protein sequence: CASSVTQGLGGNTIYF.

The J gene is TRBJ2-7, the V gene TRBV28; 11 bases line up with TRBD1. J was trimmed by 6 bases and V by 6 bases; bases with no gene match: 13. Germline-derived CDR1 and CDR2 are MDHEN and SYDVKM. This CDR3 is 16 amino acids long. CDR3 loop: CASSPPRTGGAGEQYF. CDR3 sequence (DNA): TGTGCCAGCAGCCCCCCTAGGACAGGGGGCGCGGGCGAGCAGTACTTC.

The V and J genes are TRBV2 and TRBJ1-2, with 7 bases lining up with TRBD1. The length of the CDR3 is 17 residues. Germline loops: CDR1 SNHLY, CDR2 FYNNEI. Germline trimming cut 5 bases from V and 0 bases from J; bases unmatched to any gene: 12. CDR3 sequence reads: CASSRTVGQASNYGYTF. DNA for the CDR3: TGTGCCAGCAGTCGAACGGTTGGACAGGCGTCTAACTATGGCTACACCTTC.

The chain links TRBV13 to TRBJ2-3; D is undetermined. This CDR3 has 17 amino acids. Germline-derived CDR1 and CDR2 are PRHDT and FYEKMQ (reference sequence). Trimming shortened V by 0 bases and J by 2 bases, and 15 bases separated the two germline ends. The CDR3 DNA reads as TGTGCCAGCAGCTTAGGAGTAAGGGCATGGAACACAGATACGCAGTATTTT. Translated, it gives CASSLGVRAWNTDTQYF.

The chain uses TRBV5-6 and TRBJ2-5; D not certain. The V and J ends lost 0 bases and 6 bases respectively, with 6 bases between them. Germline V gene lookup returns CDR1 SGHDT and CDR2 YYEEEE. The CDR3 loop spans 12 amino acids. CDR3 nucleotides: TGTGCCAGCAGCTTGGGCCCGAAGACCCAGTACTTC. As protein: CASSLGPKTQYF.

J is TRBJ1-5 and V is TRBV4-1, with a weak D call TRBD1 (5 bases). V dropped 0 bases and J dropped 4 bases, with 19 bases sitting between them. This CDR3 is 18 amino acids long. CDR1 MGHRA and CDR2 YSYEKL come from the germline V gene. This CDR3 is CASSQETGTRRENQPQHF. Written as DNA, the CDR3 is TGCGCCAGCAGCCAAGAAACCGGGACGAGGAGAGAGAATCAGCCCCAGCATTTT.

The rearrangement uses TRBV6-5 and TRBJ2-1; D is ambiguous. V was pared by 7 bases and J by 4 bases, with 14 bases between. Germline-derived CDR1 and CDR2 are MNHEY and SVGAGI. The CDR3 spans 14 residues. This CDR3 is CASTPGVRYNEQFF. Written as DNA, the CDR3 is TGTGCCAGCACCCCTGGGGTTCGATACAATGAGCAGTTCTTC.

The rearrangement links TRBV30 to TRBJ1-1; TRBD1 is a possible D gene (5 bases). Germline CDR1 and CDR2: GTSNPN and SVGIG (reference sequence). There are 13 residues in the CDR3. The germline V and J ends were trimmed by 2 bases and 4 bases, with 11 bases remaining between them. This chain's CDR3 is CAWSSGGSTEAFF. CDR3 DNA: TGTGCCTGGAGTTCCGGGGGATCCACTGAAGCTTTCTTT.

This chain uses TRBV24-1 with TRBJ1-2, with a weak D call TRBD1 (6 bases). Trimming removed 3 bases from V and 4 bases from J, with 17 bases in between. From germline, CDR1 is KGHDR and CDR2 SFDVKD. The CDR3 sequence is 16 residues long. CDR3 residues: CATSDDLGGAGYGYTF. CDR3 nucleotides: TGTGCCACCAGTGATGACCTTGGGGGCGCGGGCTATGGCTACACCTTC.

This clone has just a few counts. The chain couples TRBV11-2 to TRBJ2-1; TRBD2 matches 7 bases. V shed 3 bases, J shed 4 bases, and the junction held 3 bases outside the gene matches. The CDR3 is 14 amino acids. Germline lookup yields CDR1 SGHAT and CDR2 FQNNGV. The CDR3 nucleotides are TGTGCCAGCAGCTTTGACGGGAGGTACAATGAGCAGTTCTTC. Encoded protein: CASSFDGRYNEQFF.

The chain joins TRBV5-1 to TRBJ1-4; D is unclear. V dropped 4 bases and J dropped 5 bases, with 12 bases sitting between them. The germline gives CDR1 SGHRS, CDR2 YFSETQ. This CDR3 is built from 14 residues. As DNA, the CDR3 is TGCGCCAGCAGCCCTAACTCGGAGAATGAAAAACTGTTTTTT. Protein sequence: CASSPNSENEKLFF.

The chain employs TRBV5-6 and TRBJ2-3; TRBD1 agrees at 9 bases. Germline CDR1 SGHDT, CDR2 YYEEEE. V dropped 4 bases and J dropped 3; count of bases not matched to a gene: 3. The CDR3 extends over 14 amino acids. CDR3 residues: CASSVDRGTDTQYF. CDR3 bases: TGTGCCAGCAGCGTGGACAGGGGTACAGATACGCAGTATTTT.

The rearrangement joins TRBV5-1 to TRBJ2-7; 10 nucleotides match TRBD2. This CDR3 spans 15 amino acids. CDR1 and CDR2 (germline): SGHRS, YFSETQ. The trim removed 0 bases at V and 3 bases at J, leaving 3 bases unmatched. The CDR3 sequence is CASSLVSSGSYEQYF. CDR3 bases: TGCGCCAGCAGCTTGGTGTCTAGCGGGAGCTACGAGCAGTACTTC.

This clone occurred a few times. In DNA, the CDR3 is TGTGCCACCAGCAGAGATCGGGAAAGCTCTGGAAACACCATATATTTT. It translates to CATSRDRESSGNTIYF. V is TRBV15 and J is TRBJ1-3; no firm D call. The CDR3 loop spans 16 amino acids. The germline CDR1 and CDR2 sequences are LNHNV and YYDKDF (reference sequence). V gave up 0 bases and J gave up 0 bases, with 9 bases separating them.

This clone was seen a few times. The rearrangement links TRBV7-2 to TRBJ1-1; possibly TRBD1 for D (6 bases). Germline V gene sequence: CDR1 SGHTA, CDR2 FQGNSA. V lost 4 bases and J 0 bases, leaving 15 bases between the germline ends. The CDR3 length is 16 residues. For the CDR3, the DNA is TGTGCCAGCAGCTCGAGGCCAGGGGCCGTGAACACTGAAGCTTTCTTT. Translation gives CASSSRPGAVNTEAFF. Together with reference TRBV7-2 and TRBJ1-1, the CDR3 gives the full variable domain: GAGVSQSPSNKVTEKGKDVELRCDPISGHTALYWYRQSLGQGLEFLIYFQGNSAPDKSGLPSDRFSAERTGGSVSTLTIQRTQQEDSAVYLCASSSRPGAVNTEAFFGQGTRLTVV.

The V gene is TRBV7-6, the J gene TRBJ1-3; D unclear. CDR1 is SGHVS, CDR2 FNYEAQ, per germline. The CDR3 consists of 15 residues. Trimming removed 0 bases at V and 4 bases at J, with 10 bases between. CDR3 in amino acids: CASSLARELGNTIYF. CDR3 in DNA: TGTGCCAGCAGCTTAGCTAGGGAGCTCGGAAACACCATATATTTT.

This rearrangement joins TRBV19 to TRBJ1-5, with 8 nucleotides matching TRBD1. CDR3 size: 17 residues. Germline-derived CDR1 and CDR2 are LNHDA and SQIVND (reference sequence). V was pared by 3 bases and J by 2 bases, with 9 bases of the junction left unmatched. The CDR3 DNA follows: TGTGCCAGTAGTATTTACCGAGGACAGGGAGGCAATCAGCCCCAGCATTTT. It translates to CASSIYRGQGGNQPQHF.

The V gene is TRBV6-2 or TRBV6-3, the J gene TRBJ2-7, with a tentative D call TRBD1 (6 bases). The CDR3 sequence is 15 residues long. The germline V gene encodes CDR1 MNHEY and CDR2 SVGEGT. Trimming took 6 bases from V and 3 from J, leaving 18 bases between them. The CDR3 DNA reads as TGTGCCAGCAGACCTCGGACAGAGATTCGCTACGAGCAGTACTTC. It yields the protein CASRPRTEIRYEQYF.

This clone occurred a few times. The genes are TRBV7-2 and TRBJ2-3; D possibly matches TRBD1 or TRBD2 (5 bases each). The CDR3 has 14 amino acids. The germline V and J ends were trimmed by 5 bases and 6 bases, with 15 bases remaining between them. In germline, CDR1 is SGHTA, CDR2 FQGNSA. The CDR3 spells CASSRDQTGDTQYF. The CDR3, as DNA: TGTGCCAGCAGCCGGGACCAGACTGGGGATACGCAGTATTTT.

V and J are TRBV15 and TRBJ2-5; no clear D gene. V gave up 0 bases and J gave up 5 bases, with 4 bases separating them. CDR1 and CDR2 (germline): LNHNV, YYDKDF (reference sequence). CDR3 length: 12 residues. The CDR3 here is CATSRDLETQYF. The CDR3 DNA sequence: TGTGCCACCAGCAGAGATCTCGAGACCCAGTACTTC.

This chain joins TRBV4-2 and TRBJ1-3; D not resolved. The CDR3 has 15 amino acids. Trimming pared 0 bases from V and 2 bases from J, leaving 8 bases between. Germline V gene lookup returns CDR1 LGHNA and CDR2 YNFKEQ. For the CDR3, the DNA is TGTGCCAGCAGCCAAGATCTGACCGCTGGAAACACCATATATTTT. Residues: CASSQDLTAGNTIYF.